A selection of T cell receptor beta chains follows, all from one sample in a study of blood T cell repertoires in COVID-19. Using immunoSEQ multiplex PCR, the repertoire was profiled, and TCRdb retains in-frame clones only, with some absent. The sample holds 110,000 to 150,000 clones, under 85% seen once. The sequenced sample was peripheral blood. The receptor set was obtained from a human donor in a cohort sampled during active COVID-19. CDR3s include the opening cysteine and the closing phenylalanine or tryptophan. The order of the fields is clone size, D gene, V gene, J gene, CDR3 protein, CDR3 DNA. The D gene is left open where the match is weak. A clone size is listed for some rows: how often the clone was seen (once, few, many), or a class if it is expanded.

size: NA; D: TRBD1; V: TRBV28; J: TRBJ2-6; CDR3: CASSPRQGFSGANVLTF; DNA: TGTGCCAGCAGTCCCCGACAGGGCTTCTCTGGGGCCAACGTCCTGACTTTC
size: NA; D: TRBD1; V: TRBV5-5; J: TRBJ2-2; CDR3: CASRGTGNTGELFF; DNA: TGTGCCAGCAGAGGGACAGGGAACACCGGGGAGCTGTTTTTT
size: once; D: TRBD2; V: TRBV28; J: TRBJ2-3; CDR3: CASSRGLGLDTQYF; DNA: TGTGCCAGCAGCCGGGGACTAGGTTTAGATACGCAGTATTTT
size: NA; D: NA; V: TRBV30; J: TRBJ2-5; CDR3: CAWNLRAAGETQYF; DNA: TGTGCCTGGAATTTGAGGGCAGCTGGAGAGACCCAGTACTTC
size: once; D: TRBD2; V: TRBV10-3; J: TRBJ2-5; CDR3: CASGTSGGHLRETQYF; DNA: TGTGCCAGCGGGACTAGCGGGGGACACCTTCGGGAGACCCAGTACTTC
size: NA; D: TRBD1; V: TRBV14; J: TRBJ1-6; CDR3: CASSGRTGAPPNSPLHF; DNA: TGTGCCAGCAGCGGACGGACAGGGGCTCCACCGAATTCACCCCTCCACTTT
size: NA; D: NA; V: TRBV7-2; J: TRBJ2-7; CDR3: CASSLSRPGSYEQYF; DNA: TGTGCCAGCAGCCTATCTCGGCCGGGAAGCTACGAGCAGTACTTC
size: few; D: NA; V: TRBV6-5; J: TRBJ1-1; CDR3: CASSSPAVGNTEAFF; DNA: TGTGCCAGCAGTTCCCCGGCGGTCGGGAACACTGAAGCTTTCTTT
size: NA; D: TRBD2; V: TRBV9; J: TRBJ2-1; CDR3: CASSVGAGGVEQFF; DNA: TGTGCCAGCAGCGTAGGAGCGGGGGGGGTTGAGCAGTTCTTC
size: once; D: NA; V: TRBV5-5; J: TRBJ1-1; CDR3: CASSLGDSMNTEAFF; DNA: TGTGCCAGCAGCTTGGGGGACTCAATGAACACTGAAGCTTTCTTT
size: NA; D: NA; V: TRBV5-8; J: TRBJ2-7; CDR3: CASSFSAYEQYF; DNA: TGTGCCAGCAGCTTTTCGGCCTACGAGCAGTACTTC
size: NA; D: NA; V: TRBV12-3/TRBV12-4; J: TRBJ2-3; CDR3: CASSFSDTQYF; DNA: TGTGCCAGCAGTTTCAGTGATACGCAGTATTTT
size: NA; D: TRBD2; V: TRBV6-6; J: TRBJ2-3; CDR3: CASRTSGGPDTQYF; DNA: TGTGCCAGCAGGACTAGCGGGGGTCCAGATACGCAGTATTTT
size: NA; D: NA; V: TRBV12-3/TRBV12-4; J: TRBJ1-2; CDR3: CASSNGNYGYTF; DNA: TGTGCCAGCAGTAACGGGAATTATGGCTACACCTTC
size: NA; D: NA; V: TRBV5-1; J: TRBJ2-2; CDR3: CASSLEFLSGELFF; DNA: TGCGCCAGCAGCCTGGAATTTTTATCCGGGGAGCTGTTTTTT
size: NA; D: NA; V: TRBV13; J: TRBJ2-7; CDR3: CASRGWNYEQYF; DNA: TGTGCCAGCCGCGGGTGGAACTACGAGCAGTACTTC
size: NA; D: TRBD2; V: TRBV10-3; J: TRBJ2-1; CDR3: CAIGASGDNEQFF; DNA: TGTGCCATAGGAGCTAGCGGAGACAATGAGCAGTTCTTC
size: NA; D: NA; V: TRBV9; J: TRBJ1-3; CDR3: CASSVQSSGNTIYF; DNA: TGTGCCAGCAGCGTACAATCCTCTGGAAACACCATATATTTT
size: NA; D: NA; V: TRBV19; J: TRBJ1-3; CDR3: CASSIQGLRGNTIYF; DNA: TGTGCCAGTAGTATCCAGGGGCTCCGAGGAAACACCATATATTTT
size: NA; D: TRBD1; V: TRBV7-8; J: TRBJ1-1; CDR3: CASSIQGGTEAFF; DNA: TGTGCCAGCAGCATACAGGGGGGCACTGAAGCTTTCTTT
size: NA; D: NA; V: TRBV27; J: TRBJ1-1; CDR3: CASSFGQMNTEAFF; DNA: TGTGCCAGCAGTTTTGGACAGATGAACACTGAAGCTTTCTTT
size: NA; D: NA; V: TRBV3-1/TRBV3-2; J: TRBJ1-3; CDR3: CASSQGRETIYF; DNA: TGTGCCAGCAGCCAAGGCAGGGAAACCATATATTTT
size: few; D: TRBD1; V: TRBV30; J: TRBJ1-6; CDR3: CAWSVLGQGSPLHF; DNA: TGTGCCTGGAGTGTACTGGGACAGGGTTCCCCCCTCCACTTT
size: NA; D: NA; V: TRBV5-4; J: TRBJ1-1; CDR3: CASSSLGLDRFLSGDTEAFF; DNA: TGTGCCAGCTCGAGTCTGGGTTTAGACAGGTTCCTTTCAGGGGACACTGAAGCTTTCTTT
size: few; D: TRBD2; V: TRBV6-4; J: TRBJ2-2; CDR3: CASSDRPTSGGETGELFF; DNA: TGTGCCAGCAGTGACCGCCCGACTAGCGGGGGGGAGACCGGGGAGCTGTTTTTT
size: NA; D: NA; V: TRBV7-9; J: TRBJ1-3; CDR3: CASTPPAGNTIYF; DNA: TGTGCCAGCACCCCCCCGGCTGGAAACACCATATATTTT
size: NA; D: TRBD2; V: TRBV7-3; J: TRBJ2-1; CDR3: CASSPVAGDYNEQFF; DNA: TGTGCCAGCAGCCCCGTAGCGGGGGACTACAATGAGCAGTTCTTC
size: NA; D: NA; V: TRBV6-4; J: TRBJ2-2; CDR3: CASSERVSGELFF; DNA: TGTGCCAGCAGTGAGCGGGTGTCCGGGGAGCTGTTTTTT
size: NA; D: NA; V: TRBV6-5; J: TRBJ1-2; CDR3: CASTPGQTYGYTF; DNA: TGTGCCAGCACCCCCGGACAGACCTATGGCTACACCTTC
size: NA; D: TRBD2; V: TRBV19; J: TRBJ2-1; CDR3: CASSISPRGGVDEQFF; DNA: TGTGCCAGTAGTATTTCCCCTCGCGGGGGGGTAGATGAGCAGTTCTTC
size: NA; D: NA; V: TRBV9; J: TRBJ1-2; CDR3: CASSTGPQGYTF; DNA: TGTGCCAGCAGTACAGGCCCACAAGGCTACACCTTC
size: NA; D: NA; V: TRBV19; J: TRBJ2-3; CDR3: CASSIGGRDTQYF; DNA: TGTGCCAGTAGTATTGGCGGGCGGGATACGCAGTATTTT
size: NA; D: NA; V: TRBV6-5; J: TRBJ2-4; CDR3: CASRAINIQYF; DNA: TGTGCCAGCAGGGCAATAAACATTCAGTACTTC
size: NA; D: NA; V: TRBV4-1; J: TRBJ2-7; CDR3: CASSQEELAYEQYF; DNA: TGCGCCAGCAGCCAAGAGGAACTAGCCTACGAGCAGTACTTC
size: NA; D: NA; V: TRBV7-2; J: TRBJ2-3; CDR3: CASSHSDTQYF; DNA: TGTGCCAGCAGTCACTCGGATACGCAGTATTTT
size: few; D: NA; V: TRBV19; J: TRBJ1-1; CDR3: CASNQAREAFF; DNA: TGTGCCAGTAACCAGGCACGGGAAGCTTTCTTT
size: NA; D: NA; V: TRBV7-2; J: TRBJ2-7; CDR3: CASSGASGGNYEQYF; DNA: TGTGCCAGCAGCGGGGCGTCAGGGGGGAACTACGAGCAGTACTTC
size: NA; D: NA; V: TRBV7-2; J: TRBJ2-7; CDR3: CASSAQSRVEQYF; DNA: TGTGCCAGCAGCGCCCAATCCAGGGTGGAGCAGTACTTC
size: NA; D: TRBD2; V: TRBV5-1; J: TRBJ2-3; CDR3: CASSLGGLAATDTQYF; DNA: TGCGCCAGCAGCTTGGGGGGACTAGCAGCAACAGATACGCAGTATTTT
size: NA; D: TRBD2; V: TRBV15; J: TRBJ2-7; CDR3: CATSRDSGLASYEQYF; DNA: TGTGCCACCAGCAGAGATAGTGGACTAGCAAGCTACGAGCAGTACTTC
size: NA; D: TRBD2; V: TRBV9; J: TRBJ2-3; CDR3: CASSVGTSNTDTQYF; DNA: TGTGCCAGCAGCGTAGGGACTAGCAACACAGATACGCAGTATTTT